These 21 T cell receptor beta chains share one sample of origin, sequenced in a study of T cell responses to AZD1222 COVID-19 vaccine. The repertoire was sequenced with immunoSEQ multiplex PCR; TCRdb's copy has only in-frame clones and lacks some. The table records 100,000 or so clones, about 86% of them present only once. The sample here was peripheral blood, taken on day 0 of AZD1222 vaccination. Receptors originate from an adult in good health.

The chain joins TRBV5-6 to TRBJ2-2, with D perhaps given as TRBD1 or TRBD2 (5 bases each). CDR1 is SGHDT, CDR2 YYEEEE, per germline. V lost 2 bases and J 5 bases, leaving 13 bases between the germline ends. This CDR3 comprises 15 residues. The CDR3, as DNA: TGTGCCAGCAGCTTCTGGGACCCTAGGACCGGGGAGCTGTTTTTT. Amino acids: CASSFWDPRTGELFF.

The V call is TRBV11-3, the J call TRBJ2-5; TRBD2 matches at 9 bases. V lost 2 bases, J lost 4 bases, and 11 bases stayed unmatched. CDR3 length: 17 residues. Germline V gene lookup returns CDR1 SGHNT and CDR2 YENEEA. In nucleotides, the CDR3 is TGTGCCAGCAGCTTACGGGGTAGCGGGAGCTCCGTAGAGACCCAGTACTTC. It yields the protein CASSLRGSGSSVETQYF. Combining the CDR3 with reference TRBV11-3 and TRBJ2-5 gives the whole variable domain EAGVVQSPRYKIIEKKQPVAFWCNPISGHNTLYWYLQNLGQGPELLIRYENEEAVDDSQLPKDRFSAERLKGVDSTLKIQPAELGDSAVYLCASSLRGSGSSVETQYFGPGTRLLVL.

The rearrangement links TRBV2 to TRBJ2-3, with 7 bases lining up with TRBD1. Looked up from germline, CDR1 is SNHLY and CDR2 is FYNNEI. The junction had 19 bases not matched to a gene; V was cut back by 5 bases and J by 8 bases. The CDR3 runs to 17 residues. CDR3 sequence reads: CASSLPPGGPLGVTQYF. DNA of the CDR3: TGTGCCAGCAGTCTACCCCCAGGGGGACCCCTCGGGGTTACGCAGTATTTT.

This rearrangement joins TRBV7-2 to TRBJ1-3; tentative D call: TRBD1 (5 bases). The CDR3 covers 14 residues. Between the trimmed V and J ends, which lost 6 bases and 2 bases, there was a span of 11 bases. CDR1 and CDR2 (germline): SGHTA, FQGNSA. The CDR3 region has the DNA TGTGCCAGCAGATTGGGGGGAGCTGGAAACACCATATATTTT. Protein sequence: CASRLGGAGNTIYF. The whole variable domain, remainder taken from reference TRBV7-2 and TRBJ1-3, is GAGVSQSPSNKVTEKGKDVELRCDPISGHTALYWYRQSLGQGLEFLIYFQGNSAPDKSGLPSDRFSAERTGGSVSTLTIQRTQQEDSAVYLCASRLGGAGNTIYFGEGSWLTVV.

For the CDR3, the DNA is TGTGCCAGCGGAGAAAGGGATACGCAGTATTTT. This encodes CASGERDTQYF. The V gene is TRBV7-9, the J gene TRBJ2-3, with D hard to call. V lost 8 bases to trimming and J lost 6 bases, with 9 bases between them. Germline-derived CDR1 and CDR2 are SEHNR and FQNEAQ (reference sequence). The CDR3 runs 11 residues. Based on the CDR3 plus reference TRBV7-9 and TRBJ2-3, the full variable domain is DTGVSQNPRHKITKRGQNVTFRCDPISEHNRLYWYRQTLGQGPEFLTYFQNEAQLEKSRLLSDRFSAERPKGSFSTLEIQRTEQGDSAMYLCASGERDTQYFGPGTRLTVL.

The chain couples TRBV7-2 to TRBJ1-3; D gene uncertain. With 5 bases removed from V and 3 bases from J, the gap between germline ends came to 2 bases. The germline V gene has CDR1 SGHTA and CDR2 FQGNSA. The CDR3 contains 11 residues. This CDR3 reads CASSVGNTIYF. The CDR3 nucleotides are TGTGCCAGCAGCGTTGGAAACACCATATATTTT.

This chain joins TRBV9 and TRBJ2-7, with 10 nucleotides matching TRBD2. This CDR3 comprises 15 residues. Looked up from germline, CDR1 is SGDLS and CDR2 is YYNGEE. V gave up 0 bases and J gave up 6 bases; unmatched junction bases: 6. The chain's CDR3 is CASSVEASGSREQYF. In DNA form, the CDR3 reads TGTGCCAGCAGCGTAGAGGCTAGCGGGAGTCGCGAGCAGTACTTC.

A single count supports this clone. The chain couples TRBV19 to TRBJ1-1; D is possibly TRBD1 (6 bases). Germline V gene data show CDR1 as LNHDA and CDR2 as SQIVND (reference sequence). This CDR3 has 13 amino acids. The V end was cut by 7 bases, the J end by 2 bases, with 11 bases between. CDR3 in amino acids: CASTDRINTEAFF. CDR3 nucleotides: TGTGCCAGTACGGACAGAATCAACACTGAAGCTTTCTTT.

For the CDR3, the DNA is TGTGCCATCAGTGAGTCTTGGGGGAAATCGAACACTGAAGCTTTCTTT. Translation: CAISESWGKSNTEAFF. The rearrangement joins TRBV10-3 to TRBJ1-1; D is possibly TRBD1 (5 bases). The CDR3 runs to 16 residues. V dropped 0 bases and J dropped 1 base, with 12 bases sitting between them. Germline V gene lookup returns CDR1 ENHRY and CDR2 SYGVKD.

This clone was seen only a few times. The chain recombines TRBV30 with TRBJ1-2; D is possibly TRBD1 (6 bases). V was clipped by 4 bases and J by 7 bases, with 22 bases between them. CDR1 and CDR2 (germline): GTSNPN, SVGIG (reference sequence). CDR3 length: 15 residues. The CDR3 is CAWTRSDSRNLGYTF. DNA for the CDR3: TGTGCCTGGACCCGTTCGGACAGTAGAAACCTTGGCTACACCTTC.

This chain connects TRBV14 to TRBJ2-7; 9 bases match TRBD1. With 2 bases clipped from V and 2 bases from J, the junction kept 7 bases outside the gene matches. This CDR3 region has 16 residues. Germline V gene lookup returns CDR1 SGHDN and CDR2 FVKESK. CDR3: CASSQPTGGKPYEQYF. The CDR3 nucleotides read TGTGCCAGCAGCCAACCTACAGGGGGCAAACCCTACGAGCAGTACTTC.

This clone was observed a single time. This rearrangement joins TRBV6-5 to TRBJ1-1; D is unresolved. V lost 3 bases and J 4 bases, leaving 9 bases between the germline ends. The germline V gene encodes CDR1 MNHEY and CDR2 SVGAGI. This CDR3 has 13 residues. The CDR3 bases are TGTGCCAGCAGTTATGGGGATTTCACTGAAGCTTTCTTT. Amino acid sequence: CASSYGDFTEAFF.

This clone was recorded many times. The chain carries TRBV10-2 and TRBJ2-7; D perhaps matches TRBD2 (5 bases). V was clipped by 3 bases and J by 3 bases, with 12 bases between them. This CDR3 is built from 14 residues. Germline CDR1 WSHSY, CDR2 SAAADI. The CDR3 DNA reads as TGCGCCAGCAGTGAAGACGGGGTGAACTACGAGCAGTACTTC. As protein: CASSEDGVNYEQYF.

The chain links TRBV2 to TRBJ2-7; tentatively, D is TRBD1 (7 bases). The V end was cut by 4 bases, the J end by 7 bases, with 14 bases between. The CDR3 totals 13 residues. Germline values: CDR1 SNHLY, CDR2 FYNNEI. CDR3 residues: CASSGQGGWEQYF. Here the CDR3 DNA reads TGTGCCAGCAGTGGACAGGGAGGTTGGGAGCAGTACTTC.

The J gene is TRBJ2-1, the V gene TRBV27, with a possible D match to TRBD1 (5 bases). The CDR3 is 14 residues long. Trimming removed 5 bases from V and 7 bases from J, with 15 bases in between. Germline CDR1 reads MNHEY; CDR2 reads SMNVEV (reference sequence). This CDR3 reads CASSGALSKNEQFF. In DNA form, the CDR3 reads TGTGCCAGCAGTGGGGCACTTTCCAAGAATGAGCAGTTCTTC.

This clone was recorded only once. This chain connects TRBV11-3 to TRBJ2-2; TRBD2 agrees at 11 bases. This CDR3 is built from 17 residues. After removal of 4 bases from V and 2 bases from J, the junction contained 6 bases not matched to a gene. Per the germline V gene, CDR1 is SGHNT and CDR2 is YENEEA. CDR3 DNA: TGTGCCAGCAGCTCACCAACTAGCGGGAGAAACACCGGGGAGCTGTTTTTT. Its translation is CASSSPTSGRNTGELFF.

The rearrangement joins TRBV18 to TRBJ2-3; TRBD1 is a possible D gene (5 bases). There are 13 residues in the CDR3. CDR1 and CDR2 from the germline V gene are KGHSH and LQKENI. Trimming stripped 0 bases from V and 6 bases from J, with 7 bases between. CDR3 region: CASSPPSGDTQYF. The CDR3, as DNA: TGTGCCAGCTCACCACCCTCAGGGGATACGCAGTATTTT.

J is TRBJ2-3 and V is TRBV13; TRBD2 matches at 14 bases. The CDR3 contains 16 residues. V lost 5 bases, J lost 4 bases, and 5 bases stayed unmatched. The V gene's germline CDR1 is PRHDT and CDR2 FYEKMQ (reference sequence). CDR3 sequence: CASSVTSGGASDTQYF. The CDR3 nucleotides read TGTGCCAGCAGCGTGACTAGCGGGGGGGCCTCAGATACGCAGTATTTT.

The gene calls are TRBV5-1 and TRBJ1-5; 9 bases map to TRBD1. V shed 4 bases, J shed 4 bases, and the junction held 3 bases outside the gene matches. Germline V gene lookup returns CDR1 SGHRS and CDR2 YFSETQ. This CDR3 is built from 14 residues. As DNA, the CDR3 is TGCGCCAGCAGCCTCGGGACAGGGAATCAGCCCCAGCATTTT. Translating it yields CASSLGTGNQPQHF.

The V gene is TRBV20-1, the J gene TRBJ1-4; possible D gene TRBD1, 5 bases. V dropped 3 bases and J dropped 4 bases, with 12 bases sitting between them. Germline V gene lookup returns CDR1 DFQATT and CDR2 SNEGSKA (reference sequence). The CDR3 sequence is 14 residues long. The CDR3 region is CSASGGGINEKLFF. In DNA, the CDR3 is TGCAGTGCTAGTGGTGGGGGAATTAATGAAAAACTGTTTTTT.

V gene TRBV7-8 combines with J gene TRBJ1-1, with D unresolved. V was shortened by 5 bases and J by 5 bases, with 12 bases between the two germline ends. Germline assignment: CDR1 SGHVS and CDR2 FQNEAQ. The CDR3 consists of 13 residues. CDR3 region: CASSLTKGTEAFF. The CDR3 DNA follows: TGTGCCAGCAGCCTGACAAAAGGTACTGAAGCTTTCTTT.